These 21 T cell receptor beta chains share one sample of origin, sequenced in a study of CD8+ T cells in alopecia areata (dated by TCRdb to 2016 to 2018). Interpreted using the paper, the treatment or condition label stands for: oral pan-JAK inhibitor, 5-10 mg twice daily. Library method: the immunoSEQ multiplex PCR assay. For TCR sequencing, RNA was extracted from every sample and reverse transcribed into cDNA to serve as template. Sourced from immuneACCESS, this table was stored by TCRdb with only in-frame sequences that have V and J called. A share of the clones is absent; for the studies checked, an unresolved V gene accounts for under half, and the remainder has no known explanation. This sample gives roughly 100,000 clones in total; just over 85% of them show up just once. 11% of the sample is taken by the ten largest. Sequences were derived from CD8+ T cells sorted from blood, sampled between weeks 30 and 35, from a patient treated with tofacitinib. All receptors derive from a human donor with alopecia areata.

This clone was seen a handful of times. The junction shows a germline mismatch at one end, possibly a read error. The gene calls are TRBV29-1 and TRBJ1-2; 8 nucleotides agree with TRBD1. CDR3 length: 13 residues. Per the germline V gene, CDR1 is SQVTM and CDR2 is ANQGSEA. The chain's CDR3 is CSVELSTGGAALF. CDR3 DNA: TGCAGCGTTGAACTTAGTACAGGGGGAGCAGCCCTCTTC.

CDR3 loop: CSVQAVYNEQFF. The CDR3, as DNA: TGCAGCGTCCAGGCGGTCTACAATGAGCAGTTCTTC. The chain carries TRBV29-1 and TRBJ2-1, with no clear D. This CDR3 is 12 amino acids long. V gave up 6 bases and J gave up 3 bases, with 9 bases separating them. CDR1 and CDR2 from the germline V gene are SQVTM and ANQGSEA.

This clone has only a few counts. CDR3 sequence reads: CASSLWGLAGESSYNEQFF. The CDR3, as DNA: TGTGCCAGCAGTTTATGGGGACTAGCGGGGGAAAGCTCCTACAATGAGCAGTTCTTC. The rearrangement links TRBV27 to TRBJ2-1, with 14 bases matching TRBD2. V dropped 1 base and J dropped 0; count of bases not matched to a gene: 5. Germline assignment: CDR1 MNHEY and CDR2 SMNVEV (reference sequence). This CDR3 region has 19 residues.

The chain couples TRBV5-1 to TRBJ2-1; 12 bases map to TRBD1. The trim removed 3 bases at V and 5 bases at J, leaving 6 bases unmatched. Germline V CDR1 and CDR2: SGHRS, YFSETQ. The CDR3 totals 16 residues. The DNA for the CDR3 is TGCGCCAGCAGCTGGGGACAGGGGGCGAAGGACAATGAGCAGTTCTTC. Translation gives CASSWGQGAKDNEQFF.

The chain couples TRBV5-4 to TRBJ2-1; D gene ambiguous. The CDR3 has 11 residues. The V gene lost 3 bases and the J gene lost 6 bases, with 4 bases spanning the gap. Per the germline V gene, CDR1 is SGHNT and CDR2 is YYREEE (reference sequence). The CDR3 DNA reads as TGTGCCAGCAGCTGGGGCAATGAGCAGTTCTTC. Translated, it gives CASSWGNEQFF.

The chain carries TRBV29-1 and TRBJ2-1; D remains ambiguous. Germline V gene sequence: CDR1 SQVTM, CDR2 ANQGSEA. The CDR3 sequence is 13 residues long. V was pared by 6 bases and J by 2 bases, with 11 bases between. DNA of the CDR3: TGCAGCGTACTAACAGACCCCTACAATGAGCAGTTCTTC. Amino acids: CSVLTDPYNEQFF.

The V gene is TRBV5-6, the J gene TRBJ2-1, with D possibly matching TRBD2 (6 bases). Germline V gene lookup returns CDR1 SGHDT and CDR2 YYEEEE. The CDR3 length is 15 residues. Trimming removed 0 bases at V and 4 bases at J, with 11 bases between. Here the CDR3 DNA reads TGTGCCAGCAGCTTGGTGCGGGAAGTTTACAATGAGCAGTTCTTC. Translated, it gives CASSLVREVYNEQFF.

This clone was detected once. V gene TRBV2 combines with J gene TRBJ2-3; D gene ambiguous. The CDR3 sequence is 13 residues long. The germline CDR1 and CDR2 sequences are SNHLY and FYNNEI. V was pared by 7 bases and J by 0 bases, with 8 bases between. In DNA, the CDR3 is TGTGCCAGCATCGGATCTAGCACAGATACGCAGTATTTT. Translated: CASIGSSTDTQYF.

Only a few counts were recorded for this clone. The rearrangement links TRBV5-1 to TRBJ2-2; D unresolved. This CDR3 contains 15 residues. Trimming took 0 bases from V and 5 from J, leaving 11 bases between them. CDR1 is SGHRS and CDR2 is YFSETQ in the germline V gene. The CDR3 region has the DNA TGCGCCAGCAGCTTGGCGGACCGCGGAACCGGGGAGCTGTTTTTT. It codes for CASSLADRGTGELFF.

J is TRBJ1-3 and V is TRBV29-1; no firm D call. The CDR3 contains 13 residues. From germline, CDR1 is SQVTM and CDR2 ANQGSEA. Trimming removed 2 bases at V and 3 bases at J, with 8 bases between. The CDR3 DNA follows: TGCAGCGTTGAAATGACGGGTGGAAACACCATATATTTT. This gives the protein CSVEMTGGNTIYF.

This chain connects TRBV30 to TRBJ1-2, with D possibly TRBD1 on 6 matching bases. Deletions cut 5 bases from V and 3 bases from J, with 10 bases between. Germline loops: CDR1 GTSNPN, CDR2 SVGIG (reference sequence). CDR3 length: 12 amino acids. CDR3 sequence (DNA): TGTGCCTGGTTACAGGGTGACTATGGCTACACCTTC. Its translation is CAWLQGDYGYTF.

Here the CDR3 reads CASSEMDSRAELFF. Written as DNA, the CDR3 is TGTGCCAGCAGCGAGATGGACAGCCGAGCGGAGCTGTTTTTT. The J gene is TRBJ2-2, the V gene TRBV2; weak D call: TRBD1 (6 bases). Per the germline V gene, CDR1 is SNHLY and CDR2 is FYNNEI. The V and J ends lost 6 bases and 10 bases respectively, with 18 bases between them. The CDR3 loop spans 14 amino acids.

The chain links TRBV29-1 to TRBJ2-7, with D possibly being TRBD2 (6 bases). The germline V gene has CDR1 SQVTM and CDR2 ANQGSEA. The V end lost 5 bases, the J end lost 3 bases, and 8 bases lay between the germline ends. CDR3 length: 11 amino acids. This CDR3 is CSVWGDYEQYF. The CDR3 nucleotides read TGCAGCGTTTGGGGGGACTACGAGCAGTACTTC.

The chain carries TRBV7-9 and TRBJ2-3; D call uncertain. CDR3 size: 13 residues. Germline V gives CDR1 SEHNR, CDR2 FQNEAQ (reference sequence). V shed 11 bases and J shed 2 bases, with 14 bases lying between them. CDR3 sequence (DNA): TGTGCCGGTATGTCCGGATACACAGATACGCAGTATTTT. Translated: CAGMSGYTDTQYF.

The V and J genes are TRBV7-9 and TRBJ2-7; 8 bases are shared with TRBD1. The germline gives CDR1 SEHNR, CDR2 FQNEAQ (reference sequence). V dropped 5 bases and J dropped 4; count of bases not matched to a gene: 7. The CDR3 is 14 amino acids. The CDR3 spells CASSIDRGQYEQYF. CDR3 sequence (DNA): TGTGCCAGCAGCATAGACAGGGGCCAGTACGAGCAGTACTTC.

This clone occurred once. The V and J genes are TRBV5-8 and TRBJ2-1; D gene uncertain. Germline CDR1 and CDR2: SGHTS and YDEGEE. CDR3 length: 11 amino acids. Trimming took 1 base from V and 5 from J, leaving 1 base between them. The CDR3 bases are TGTGCCAGCAGCTTGAACAATGAGCAGTTCTTC. This gives the protein CASSLNNEQFF.

The chain combines TRBV29-1 with TRBJ2-3, with D possibly TRBD2 on 6 matching bases. The CDR3 is made up of 13 amino acids. Trimming cost V 4 bases and J 2 bases, with 10 bases left between them. Germline-derived CDR1 and CDR2 are SQVTM and ANQGSEA. CDR3 sequence: CSVVSGYTDTQYF. For the CDR3, the DNA is TGCAGCGTTGTCAGCGGGTACACAGATACGCAGTATTTT.

On this clone itself: An end of the junction differs from the germline gene, which may be a read error. The CDR3 protein is CASSPVSSNYGYAF. CDR3 DNA: TGTGCCAGCAGCCCCGTCAGCTCTAACTATGGCTACGCCTTC. V usage is TRBV7-2 and J usage is TRBJ1-2; D remains unclear. The CDR3 covers 14 residues. Looked up from germline, CDR1 is SGHTA and CDR2 is FQGNSA.

J is TRBJ2-7 and V is TRBV4-1, with D unresolved. V was clipped by 0 bases and J by 2 bases, with 11 bases between them. The CDR3 extends over 15 amino acids. Germline CDR1 is MGHRA and CDR2 is YSYEKL. The CDR3 DNA reads TGCGCCAGCAGCCAAGATCTTCAGGATCCCTACGAGCAGTACTTC. Its protein is CASSQDLQDPYEQYF.

The chain recombines TRBV6-5 with TRBJ1-2; maybe TRBD1 (6 bases). The ends were cut back, 4 bases at V and 7 bases at J, with 16 bases in the middle. The CDR3 is 14 amino acids. The germline V gene has CDR1 MNHEY and CDR2 SVGAGI. CDR3 amino acids: CASSLAPGARGYTF. The CDR3 nucleotides read TGTGCCAGCAGTTTGGCGCCGGGGGCGCGTGGCTACACCTTC.

DNA of the CDR3: TGTGCCATCAGTGAGTCCCCGGGGGGCTGGGAAAGGGAGCAGTTCTTC. This gives the protein CAISESPGGWEREQFF. This chain connects TRBV10-3 to TRBJ2-1, with TRBD2 as a possible D gene (7 bases). The V end was cut by 0 bases, the J end by 10 bases, with 19 bases between. Germline V gene data show CDR1 as ENHRY and CDR2 as SYGVKD. The CDR3 totals 16 residues.